The next 28 T cell receptor beta chains were all read from a single sample in a study of CD8 T cells in ankylosing spondylitis. TCRdb re-called the 5' RACE reads with MiXCR, one entry per CDR3 protein. Of 25,000 to 35,000 distinct CDR3 sequences listed, 4.5% to 5.5% are singletons. The sequenced material came from blood, either unsorted or a sorted T cell fraction (not recorded which). The origin of the receptors is a female donor with ankylosing spondylitis or in good health (not recorded which).

By share of the sample, this clonotype is medium-sized. The J gene is TRBJ1-3, the V gene TRBV9, with D uncertain. The V gene lost 1 base and the J gene lost 4 bases, with 15 bases spanning the gap. The CDR3 covers 16 residues. Germline-derived CDR1 and CDR2 are SGDLS and YYNGEE. The CDR3 spells CASSVSERTGGNTIYF. DNA of the CDR3: TGTGCCAGCAGCGTAAGCGAGCGGACCGGAGGAAACACCATATATTTT.

This clonotype was seen repeatedly, ten times or more. J is TRBJ2-5 and V is TRBV9; D not certain. From germline, CDR1 is SGDLS and CDR2 YYNGEE. The CDR3 totals 14 residues. Trimming pared 2 bases from V and 5 bases from J, leaving 13 bases between. The CDR3 here is CASSVTPTPETQYF. The CDR3 coding sequence is TGTGCCAGCAGCGTTACACCCACCCCGGAGACCCAGTACTTC.

This clonotype was observed many times. The rearrangement joins TRBV9 to TRBJ2-2; D not certain. Germline values: CDR1 SGDLS, CDR2 YYNGEE. V was pared by 1 base and J by 6 bases, with 7 bases between. The CDR3 runs 13 residues. The CDR3, as DNA: TGTGCCAGCAGCGTATGGTTGGCCGGGGAGCTGTTTTTT. This sequence encodes CASSVWLAGELFF.

This clonotype occurred many times. The gene calls are TRBV9 and TRBJ2-1; 7 positions agree with TRBD2. V lost 4 bases and J lost 15; bases outside the gene matches: 10. Germline CDR1 and CDR2: SGDLS and YYNGEE. The CDR3 is made up of 12 amino acids. The CDR3 nucleotides are TGTGCCAGCAGCTCAGCGGGGCAGGGTTTGTTCTTC. Translating it yields CASSSAGQGLFF.

J is TRBJ1-1 and V is TRBV21-1. TRBV21-1 is a pseudogene segment. The CDR3 extends over 21 amino acids. This chain's CDR3 is CASSKVDGPAMLSLMNTEAFF. In DNA form, the CDR3 reads TGTGCCAGCAGCAAAGTAGACGGACCCGCCATGTTAAGTCTCATGAACACTGAAGCTTTCTTT.

In this sample, this clonotype turned up many times. The chain joins TRBV9 to TRBJ2-3; 10 bases map to TRBD2. Germline V gives CDR1 SGDLS, CDR2 YYNGEE. This CDR3 region has 15 residues. The junction had 2 bases not matched to a gene; V was cut back by 4 bases and J by 0 bases. The CDR3 bases are TGTGCCAGCAGCCGGACTAGCGGAAGCACAGATACGCAGTATTTT. Its protein product is CASSRTSGSTDTQYF.

This clonotype was counted a few times. The rearrangement uses TRBV9 and TRBJ2-5; possibly TRBD2 for D (6 bases). Trimming left V 3 bases short and J 2 bases short, with 20 bases between. Germline CDR1 reads SGDLS; CDR2 reads YYNGEE. This CDR3 has 17 amino acids. In DNA form, the CDR3 reads TGTGCCAGCAGCGCGCGCGGGGAAGGGAGGCCACAAGAGACCCAGTACTTC. This codes for CASSARGEGRPQETQYF.

This clonotype occurred many times. The chain carries TRBV9 and TRBJ1-6; D call uncertain. From germline, CDR1 is SGDLS and CDR2 YYNGEE. The CDR3 contains 16 residues. Trimming cost V 0 bases and J 0 bases, with 7 bases left between them. CDR3 nucleotide sequence: TGTGCCAGCAGCGTAGAGGGCAGCTCCTATAATTCACCCCTCCACTTT. Protein: CASSVEGSSYNSPLHF. Variable domain in full (rest from reference TRBV9 and TRBJ1-6): DSGVTQTPKHLITATGQRVTLRCSPRSGDLSVYWYQQSLDQGLQFLIQYYNGEERAKGNILERFSAQQFPDLHSELNLSSLELGDSALYFCASSVEGSSYNSPLHFGNGTRLTVT.

By sample fraction, this clonotype is medium-sized (0.01 to 0.1%). The chain is built from TRBV9 and TRBJ1-5; 8 positions agree with TRBD1. CDR3 length: 15 amino acids. Germline-derived CDR1 and CDR2 are SGDLS and YYNGEE. Trimming at V came to 4 bases and at J to 4 bases, leaving 7 bases not matched to a gene. The DNA for the CDR3 is TGTGCCAGCAGCCTGACAGGGGATTGGAATCAGCCCCAGCATTTT. Its protein is CASSLTGDWNQPQHF.

The genes are TRBV9 and TRBJ2-3; 8 nucleotides line up with TRBD1. The germline V gene encodes CDR1 SGDLS and CDR2 YYNGEE. J gave up 5 bases and V 2 bases, and 4 bases lay outside the gene matches. The CDR3 has 14 amino acids. CDR3 DNA sequence: TGTGCCAGCAGCGTCCAACAGGGGGAAGATACGCAGTATTTT. Translating gives CASSVQQGEDTQYF.

This clonotype was detected ten times or more. V usage is TRBV9 and J usage is TRBJ1-2; D is undetermined. Between the trimmed V and J ends, which lost 3 bases and 4 bases, there was a span of 16 bases. CDR1 is SGDLS and CDR2 is YYNGEE in the germline V gene. This CDR3 contains 15 residues. CDR3 sequence (DNA): TGTGCCAGCAGCGAGGGAATAGAGGGAAGCTATGGCTACACCTTC. It specifies CASSEGIEGSYGYTF.

This clonotype occurred many times. The genes are TRBV9 and TRBJ2-6, with D uncertain. The CDR3 is 13 residues long. Trimming removed 4 bases from V and 2 bases from J, with 4 bases in between. Germline values: CDR1 SGDLS, CDR2 YYNGEE. The CDR3 coding sequence is TGTGCCAGCAGCCCCCCTGGGGCCAACGTCCTGACTTTC. It yields the protein CASSPPGANVLTF.

This clonotype was counted many times. This rearrangement joins TRBV9 to TRBJ2-6; tentative D call: TRBD1 (6 bases). The CDR3 is 16 amino acids. V was trimmed by 1 base and J by 0 bases, leaving 8 bases between them. From germline, CDR1 is SGDLS and CDR2 YYNGEE. The CDR3 nucleotides read TGTGCCAGCAGCGTAAGGACAGCCTCTGGGGCCAACGTCCTGACTTTC. Its translation is CASSVRTASGANVLTF.

This clonotype was counted many times. The chain joins TRBV9 to TRBJ2-3; TRBD1 matches 8 bases. The CDR3 is 15 residues long. Germline V gives CDR1 SGDLS, CDR2 YYNGEE. V was pared by 3 bases and J by 0 bases, with 3 bases of the junction left unmatched. CDR3 sequence (DNA): TGTGCCAGCAGCGAGGGACAGGTTAGCACAGATACGCAGTATTTT. Its protein product is CASSEGQVSTDTQYF.

This clonotype showed up many times. The chain combines TRBV9 with TRBJ2-3; D is tentatively TRBD1 or TRBD2 (6 bases each). Trimming left V 4 bases short and J 2 bases short, with 17 bases between. CDR3 size: 16 residues. The germline gives CDR1 SGDLS, CDR2 YYNGEE. CDR3 sequence (DNA): TGTGCCAGCAGCCCACGACCCGGGGGCCTCACAGATACGCAGTATTTT. Translating it yields CASSPRPGGLTDTQYF.

The chain uses TRBV9 and TRBJ2-1, with D hard to call. The germline V and J ends were trimmed by 6 bases and 2 bases, with 12 bases remaining between them. The CDR3 extends over 14 amino acids. In germline, CDR1 is SGDLS, CDR2 YYNGEE. The CDR3 DNA reads TGTGCCAGCACCCTTGAGAGTACCTACAATGAGCAGTTCTTC. Protein sequence: CASTLESTYNEQFF.

This clonotype is medium-sized (0.01 to 0.1%). The rearrangement uses TRBV9 and TRBJ1-2; D is perhaps TRBD1 (5 bases). The germline V gene has CDR1 SGDLS and CDR2 YYNGEE. Trimming stripped 1 base from V and 1 base from J, with 11 bases between. This CDR3 spans 15 amino acids. CDR3 loop: CASSVFSGNNYGYTF. CDR3 bases: TGTGCCAGCAGCGTATTCTCAGGGAATAACTATGGCTACACCTTC.

This clonotype was observed at least ten times. The chain uses TRBV9 and TRBJ2-7; no definite D call. Germline CDR1 reads SGDLS; CDR2 reads YYNGEE. The V and J ends lost 5 bases and 2 bases respectively, with 14 bases between them. The CDR3 sequence is 14 residues long. CDR3 in DNA: TGTGCCAGCAGTCCGGATGGGGTCCCCTACGAGCAGTACTTC. Its translation: CASSPDGVPYEQYF.

The sample holds many counts of this clonotype. The chain uses TRBV9 and TRBJ2-5; D is perhaps TRBD1 (6 bases). Looked up from germline, CDR1 is SGDLS and CDR2 is YYNGEE. The CDR3 length is 16 residues. V lost 2 bases and J lost 4, with 18 bases in between. The DNA for the CDR3 is TGTGCCAGCAGCGTTTCCATGGCAGGGGATCGAGAGACCCAGTACTTC. It is translated as CASSVSMAGDRETQYF.

This clonotype was observed many times. The chain carries TRBV9 and TRBJ2-5; no clear D gene. The CDR3 has 14 residues. V lost 0 bases, J lost 4 bases, and 10 bases lay in between. Germline V gene sequence: CDR1 SGDLS, CDR2 YYNGEE. The CDR3 loop is CASSVDPGGETQYF. The CDR3 nucleotides are TGTGCCAGCAGCGTAGATCCAGGTGGAGAGACCCAGTACTTC.

This clonotype was detected a few times. This rearrangement joins TRBV9 to TRBJ2-1, with D possibly called TRBD1 or TRBD2 (5 bases each). Germline assignment: CDR1 SGDLS and CDR2 YYNGEE. V was trimmed by 4 bases and J by 1 base, leaving 15 bases between them. This CDR3 is 16 amino acids long. Here the CDR3 DNA reads TGTGCCAGCAGCTTCGGAATGGGACGGTCCTACAATGAGCAGTTCTTC. This gives the protein CASSFGMGRSYNEQFF.

This clonotype is medium-sized (0.01 to 0.1%). The chain joins TRBV9 to TRBJ1-1; tentative D call: TRBD1 (6 bases). Trimming pared 1 base from V and 6 bases from J, leaving 13 bases between. The CDR3 contains 14 residues. Germline CDR1 SGDLS, CDR2 YYNGEE. CDR3 sequence (DNA): TGTGCCAGCAGCGTATCTAGCGACAGGCCTGAAGCTTTCTTT. Translation: CASSVSSDRPEAFF.

Ten or more counts support this clonotype. The rearrangement links TRBV9 to TRBJ2-2, with a weak D call TRBD2 (6 bases). Germline CDR1 SGDLS, CDR2 YYNGEE. Trimming left V 0 bases short and J 2 bases short, with 17 bases between. CDR3 size: 18 residues. The CDR3, as DNA: TGTGCCAGCAGCGTAGCTACACCTAGCGAAAGAAACACCGGGGAGCTGTTTTTT. This sequence encodes CASSVATPSERNTGELFF. The variable domain in full, with the rest retrieved from reference TRBV9 and TRBJ2-2, is DSGVTQTPKHLITATGQRVTLRCSPRSGDLSVYWYQQSLDQGLQFLIQYYNGEERAKGNILERFSAQQFPDLHSELNLSSLELGDSALYFCASSVATPSERNTGELFFGEGSRLTVL.

The chain is built from TRBV9 and TRBJ2-7; 8 nucleotides match TRBD1. Looked up from germline, CDR1 is SGDLS and CDR2 is YYNGEE. The CDR3 sequence is 15 residues long. J lost 3 bases, V lost 3 bases, and 8 bases had no gene match. In DNA form, the CDR3 reads TGTGCCAGCAGCGCCGGGACAGGTGGACTCTACGAGCAGTACTTC. This sequence encodes CASSAGTGGLYEQYF.

This clonotype was found many times. The rearrangement links TRBV9 to TRBJ2-7; 10 positions agree with TRBD2. The CDR3 spans 15 residues. CDR1 is SGDLS, CDR2 YYNGEE, per germline. V was clipped by 1 base and J by 2 bases; unmatched bases: 3. The CDR3 DNA reads TGTGCCAGCAGCGTATCTAGCGGGGGTACCTACGAGCAGTACTTC. Translated: CASSVSSGGTYEQYF.

The sample holds a few counts of this clonotype. A read error may explain this, as a much larger clone is one base away. The chain has TRBV9 and TRBJ2-7; D call uncertain. Germline CDR1 is SGDLS and CDR2 is YYNGEE. This CDR3 spans 14 amino acids. Trimming left V 5 bases short and J 0 bases short, with 12 bases between. The CDR3 DNA reads as TGTGCCAGCAGAGTTACCCCCAGCTCCTACGAGCAGTACTTC. Encoded protein: CASRVTPSSYEQYF.

This clonotype was detected many times. V gene TRBV9 combines with J gene TRBJ2-3; TRBD1 agrees at 7 bases. Germline V lookup: CDR1 SGDLS, CDR2 YYNGEE. J lost 5 bases, V lost 2 bases, and 8 bases had no gene match. The CDR3 is made up of 15 amino acids. CDR3 residues: CASSVEQGSEDTQYF. CDR3 coding DNA: TGTGCCAGCAGCGTTGAACAGGGGAGTGAAGATACGCAGTATTTT.

This clonotype was recorded at least ten times. The V and J genes are TRBV9 and TRBJ2-4; either TRBD1 or TRBD2 may supply D (6 bases each). The CDR3 has 15 residues. CDR1 SGDLS and CDR2 YYNGEE come from the germline V gene. V lost 2 bases to trimming and J lost 2 bases, with 11 bases between them. The CDR3 here is CASSVTGDTKNIQYF. The DNA for the CDR3 is TGTGCCAGCAGCGTGACGGGGGACACCAAAAACATTCAGTACTTC.